This is a list of T cell receptor beta chains from one sample in a study of blood T cell repertoires in COVID-19. The table came from immunoSEQ multiplex PCR; TCRdb's copy has only in-frame clones and leaves some out. Of some 260,000 clones listed, roughly 90% are singletons. Sequencing was done on a sample of PBMCs or T cells enriched from blood (not recorded which). These receptors came from a woman aged 25 to 39 with acute COVID-19. Both conserved end residues are part of each CDR3. D genes are given only for firm matches. Size values are once, few and many counts, or a class for expanded clones, and some rows have none.

.,TRBV5-1,TRBJ1-1,.,TGCGCCAGCAGCTTGGCTGTGGCGGTGAACACTGAAGCTTTCTTT,CASSLAVAVNTEAFF
.,TRBV6-6,TRBJ2-5,TRBD2,TGTGCCAGCAGTCCAGGACTAGCGGGGGGTCAAGAGACCCAGTACTTC,CASSPGLAGGQETQYF
.,TRBV7-3,TRBJ1-1,.,TGTGCCAGCAGCCAAGGCAGGGGGAACACTGAAGCTTTCTTT,CASSQGRGNTEAFF
.,TRBV27,TRBJ1-1,TRBD1,TGTGCCAGCAGTTTAAGACAGGGGGGGAGGAACACTGAAGCTTTCTTT,CASSLRQGGRNTEAFF
once,TRBV3-1/TRBV3-2,TRBJ2-7,.,TGTGCCAGCAGCTCAGGGAGGCACGAGCAGTACTTC,CASSSGRHEQYF
.,TRBV7-9,TRBJ2-3,TRBD1,TGTGCCAGCAGCTTAGATGGGACAGGGCTGGATACGCAGTATTTT,CASSLDGTGLDTQYF
.,TRBV7-6,TRBJ2-2,.,TGTGCCAGCAGTCAAGGGGCGGCGAACACCGGGGAGCTGTTTTTT,CASSQGAANTGELFF
.,TRBV18,TRBJ1-2,.,TGTGCCAGCTCACCACCGCCAGGATATGGCTACACCTTC,CASSPPPGYGYTF
few,TRBV29-1,TRBJ2-7,.,TGCAGCGCCCAGGGACACCACTACGAGCAGTACTTC,CSAQGHHYEQYF
.,TRBV5-1,TRBJ1-2,TRBD1,TGCGCCAGCAGCGTATCCGGGACAGGGGATGGTGGCTACACCTTC,CASSVSGTGDGGYTF
few,TRBV5-1,TRBJ1-2,.,TGCGCCAGCAGCTTGTTCTCCCAGGGACTTAGTGGCTACACCTTC,CASSLFSQGLSGYTF
once,TRBV6-1,TRBJ2-7,TRBD1,TGTGCCAGCAGTGACAGGACAGGGGGTAGCGAGCAGTACTTC,CASSDRTGGSEQYF
.,TRBV6-6,TRBJ2-7,.,TGTGCCAGCAGTCTTCAAGATTACCCTCGGGAGCAGTACTTC,CASSLQDYPREQYF
.,TRBV14,TRBJ1-2,.,TGTGCCAGCAGCCCGCTTGTAGACCAGCGCAACTATGGCTACACCTTC,CASSPLVDQRNYGYTF
.,TRBV7-6,TRBJ2-7,TRBD1,TGTGCCAGCAGCTTAGCGCATGGAGGACAGGGGAATTACGAGCAGTACTTC,CASSLAHGGQGNYEQYF
once,TRBV28,TRBJ2-7,TRBD2,TGTGCCAGCAGCGACAGCGGGAGCATACCCTACGAGCAGTACTTC,CASSDSGSIPYEQYF
.,TRBV12-2,TRBJ1-5,.,TGTGCAAGTCGCTTAGAAAGCCGGGACAGGGGGCTAGGTTGTCAGCCCCAGCATTTT,CASRLESRDRGLGCQPQHF
.,TRBV18,TRBJ2-5,.,TGTGCCAGCTCACCGCGGGACTCCAGTGGGGAGACCCAGTACTTC,CASSPRDSSGETQYF
.,TRBV3-1/TRBV3-2,TRBJ1-3,TRBD1,TGTGCCAGCAGCCCTCGCCCGGGACAGGGGGCCTCTGGAAACACCATATATTTT,CASSPRPGQGASGNTIYF
.,TRBV19,TRBJ1-2,.,TGTGCCAGTAGTATAAGGTCGGGAGATTATGGCTACACCTTC,CASSIRSGDYGYTF
.,TRBV19,TRBJ1-4,.,TGTGCCAGTGGAGAAGGGGGTAGGAATGAAAAACTGTTTTTT,CASGEGGRNEKLFF
.,TRBV5-6,TRBJ1-5,.,TGTGCCAGCAGCTTTTTTAGGCAGGGACTAAGCAATCAGCCCCAGCATTTT,CASSFFRQGLSNQPQHF
.,TRBV28,TRBJ2-3,.,TGTGCCAGCAACAGACCCCCTAGCACAGATACGCAGTATTTT,CASNRPPSTDTQYF
.,TRBV10-3,TRBJ2-1,.,TGTGCCATCAGTGAGTCATCTGGTGGGGCGAGGAATGAGCAGTTCTTC,CAISESSGGARNEQFF
.,TRBV18,TRBJ2-7,TRBD1,TGTGCCAGCTCCCGGACAGGGCGGCTCTACGAGCAGTACTTC,CASSRTGRLYEQYF
.,TRBV6-5,TRBJ1-6,.,TGTGCCAGCCTCACGACAGGAATTAGTTCACCCCTCCACTTT,CASLTTGISSPLHF